One sample yielded the 27 T cell receptor beta chains listed below, sequenced in a study of OX40 agonist ivuxolimab in advanced cancers. The protocol used for the library was the immunoSEQ multiplex PCR assay. The table was pulled from immuneACCESS by TCRdb, which kept in-frame rearrangements only. Such tables lose some clones; where checked, under half of the loss comes from unresolved V genes, and the rest has no known cause. The sample table holds about 33,000 clones, of which approximately 90% were seen once. The top ten clonotypes cover about 0.87% of the sample. The specimen comprised CD4+ or CD8+ T cells sorted from blood, sampled in a trial of the OX40 agonist ivuxolimab. These receptors came from an adult with an advanced solid tumor such as melanoma, head and neck, liver or kidney cancer.

The chain recombines TRBV5-1 with TRBJ1-1, with TRBD1 matching 7 bases. Germline CDR1 SGHRS, CDR2 YFSETQ. The CDR3 consists of 15 residues. J gave up 3 bases and V 3 bases, and 8 bases lay outside the gene matches. CDR3 sequence reads: CASSSNDRADTEAFF. DNA of the CDR3: TGCGCCAGCAGCTCGAACGACAGGGCCGACACTGAAGCTTTCTTT.

This CDR3 is CASSGGRTGVSNQPQHF. DNA for the CDR3: TGTGCCAGCAGTGGGGGTCGGACAGGGGTTTCAAATCAGCCCCAGCATTTT. The chain combines TRBV6-1 with TRBJ1-5, with 9 bases aligning to TRBD1. This CDR3 spans 17 amino acids. Germline-derived CDR1 and CDR2 are MNHNS and SASEGT. The junction had 11 bases not matched to a gene; V was cut back by 4 bases and J by 4 bases.

This rearrangement joins TRBV27 to TRBJ2-7; TRBD1 matches at 8 bases. Germline V gene data show CDR1 as MNHEY and CDR2 as SMNVEV (reference sequence). The CDR3 totals 15 residues. V gave up 2 bases and J gave up 2 bases; unmatched junction bases: 5. As DNA, the CDR3 is TGTGCCAGCAGTTTAGAGGGGACAGGCCCCTACGAGCAGTACTTC. Protein sequence: CASSLEGTGPYEQYF.

With regard to this clone: The sample has other DNA sequences that encode this CDR3 too. The chain recombines TRBV10-3 with TRBJ2-2, with TRBD1 matching over 7 bases. The CDR3 is 16 amino acids. V was pared by 2 bases and J by 0 bases, with 3 bases of the junction left unmatched. Germline assignment: CDR1 ENHRY and CDR2 SYGVKD. The CDR3 protein is CAISESGTANTGELFF. The CDR3 DNA reads as TGTGCCATCAGTGAGAGTGGGACAGCGAACACCGGGGAGCTGTTTTTT.

The V and J genes are TRBV15 and TRBJ1-5; no reliable D call. With 4 bases removed from V and 5 bases from J, the gap between germline ends came to 9 bases. Germline V gives CDR1 LNHNV, CDR2 YYDKDF (reference sequence). The CDR3 is made up of 13 amino acids. CDR3 DNA sequence: TGTGCCACCAGCAAAGATGCGGATCAGCCCCAGCATTTT. Amino acid sequence: CATSKDADQPQHF.

The sample holds one count of this clone. The J gene is TRBJ2-7, the V gene TRBV29-1; perhaps TRBD1 as D (5 bases). Per germline, CDR1 SQVTM and CDR2 ANQGSEA. The CDR3 runs to 14 residues. Trimming removed 5 bases at V and 0 bases at J, with 14 bases between. CDR3 region: CSVTWTLSSYEQYF. The CDR3 region has the DNA TGCAGCGTTACCTGGACACTCAGCTCCTACGAGCAGTACTTC.

This clone came up a few times. The chain has TRBV28 and TRBJ1-5, with unresolved D. This CDR3 has 13 residues. Trimming removed 5 bases from V and 7 bases from J, with 12 bases in between. The germline V gene has CDR1 MDHEN and CDR2 SYDVKM. Here the CDR3 DNA reads TGTGCCAGCAGTCCTCCGACGGGACAGCCCCAGCATTTT. It encodes CASSPPTGQPQHF.

The V gene is TRBV11-2, the J gene TRBJ1-1; D is undetermined. The V end lost 1 base, the J end lost 3 bases, and 9 bases lay between the germline ends. Germline CDR1 reads SGHAT; CDR2 reads FQNNGV. The CDR3 is 14 amino acids. CDR3 sequence reads: CASSLAPRDTEAFF. CDR3 nucleotides: TGTGCCAGCAGCTTAGCGCCCCGAGACACTGAAGCTTTCTTT.

The rearrangement joins TRBV9 to TRBJ2-3; D is possibly TRBD2 (6 bases). CDR3 size: 16 residues. Trimming shortened V by 0 bases and J by 0 bases, and 11 bases separated the two germline ends. Germline CDR1 reads SGDLS; CDR2 reads YYNGEE. The DNA for the CDR3 is TGTGCCAGCAGCGTAGTGCTTGCGGGAAGCACAGATACGCAGTATTTT. This gives the protein CASSVVLAGSTDTQYF.

The chain combines TRBV15 with TRBJ1-3, with TRBD1 identical over 7 bases. The CDR3 length is 16 residues. V dropped 4 bases and J dropped 2; count of bases not matched to a gene: 8. Germline V CDR1 and CDR2: LNHNV, YYDKDF (reference sequence). CDR3 protein: CATSTSLTGTGNTIYF. CDR3 DNA: TGTGCCACCAGCACGAGTTTGACAGGGACTGGAAACACCATATATTTT.

For the CDR3, the DNA is TGTGCCAGCAGTTCCGGGACAGGGGGCGGACTGTTTTTT. Protein sequence: CASSSGTGGGLFF. The gene calls are TRBV6-5 and TRBJ1-4, with 12 bases matching TRBD1. This CDR3 contains 13 residues. The germline V gene has CDR1 MNHEY and CDR2 SVGAGI. The junction had 4 bases not matched to a gene; V was cut back by 4 bases and J by 13 bases.

The rearrangement links TRBV9 to TRBJ1-1; 10 bases line up with TRBD1. After removal of 4 bases from V and 6 bases from J, the junction contained 6 bases not matched to a gene. Germline CDR1 SGDLS, CDR2 YYNGEE. The CDR3 is 14 amino acids. The CDR3 DNA reads TGTGCCAGCAGCCTTGGGACAGGGGAGGCTGAAGCTTTCTTT. Amino acids: CASSLGTGEAEAFF.

The chain recombines TRBV7-2 with TRBJ2-5; 8 nucleotides line up with TRBD2. Unmatched junction bases numbered 11, after V lost 5 bases and J lost 3 bases. The CDR3 has 16 residues. CDR1 and CDR2 (germline): SGHTA, FQGNSA. CDR3: CASSPTSGPNEETQYF. The CDR3 nucleotides read TGTGCCAGCAGCCCCACTAGCGGACCTAATGAAGAGACCCAGTACTTC.

This rearrangement joins TRBV7-8 to TRBJ1-1, with a possible D match to TRBD1 (5 bases). The CDR3 is 14 residues long. V lost 0 bases and J 8 bases, leaving 13 bases between the germline ends. Germline CDR1 and CDR2: SGHVS and FQNEAQ. The CDR3, as DNA: TGTGCCAGCAGCTTAGCCCAAGGGGCAGCGGAAGCTTTCTTT. It translates to CASSLAQGAAEAFF. The variable domain in full, completed from reference TRBV7-8 and TRBJ1-1, reads GAGVSQSPRYKVAKRGQDVALRCDPISGHVSLFWYQQALGQGPEFLTYFQNEAQLDKSGLPSDRFFAERPEGSVSTLKIQRTQQEDSAVYLCASSLAQGAAEAFFGQGTRLTVV.

This chain joins TRBV7-3 and TRBJ2-2; D gene uncertain. The CDR3 has 12 amino acids. V lost 7 bases to trimming and J lost 5 bases, with 8 bases between them. Germline-derived CDR1 and CDR2 are SGHTA and FQGTGA. The CDR3 DNA sequence: TGTGCCAGCACCATAGGTACCGGGGAGCTGTTTTTT. It codes for CASTIGTGELFF.

This sequence joins TRBV19 and TRBJ1-5; weak D call: TRBD1 (6 bases). This CDR3 is 18 amino acids long. Germline CDR1 reads LNHDA; CDR2 reads SQIVND (reference sequence). V shed 5 bases and J shed 4 bases, with 24 bases lying between them. CDR3 in DNA: TGTGCCAGTAGTCTTCGATTTTCGGGGGGCCTGATTAATCAGCCCCAGCATTTT. It translates to CASSLRFSGGLINQPQHF.

As for this clone: This sample also contains other DNA sequences that code for the same CDR3. The gene calls are TRBV18 and TRBJ1-1; D gene ambiguous. CDR1 and CDR2 from the germline V gene are KGHSH and LQKENI. The CDR3 has 13 amino acids. The V and J ends lost 3 bases and 0 bases respectively, with 5 bases between them. In nucleotides, the CDR3 is TGTGCCAGCTCACCTGTTTTGAACACTGAAGCTTTCTTT. Translation gives CASSPVLNTEAFF.

This chain links TRBV28 with TRBJ1-5, with 10 positions matching TRBD1. CDR3 length equals 13 residues. Trimming took 6 bases from V and 15 from J; bases not matched to a gene: 11. Germline V CDR1 and CDR2: MDHEN, SYDVKM. The DNA of the CDR3 is TGTGCCAGCAGCTCCGGGACAGGGGAGCGCCGGCATTTT. Translating it yields CASSSGTGERRHF.

This clone showed up just once. CDR3 nucleotides: TGTGCCAGCTTACAGGGGTCCAATCAGCCCCAGCATTTT. This gives the protein CASLQGSNQPQHF. J is TRBJ1-5 and V is TRBV6-1; the match to TRBD1 covers 7 bases. The CDR3 is 13 residues long. Germline V lookup: CDR1 MNHNS, CDR2 SASEGT. The V segment lost 8 bases and the J segment 3 bases; nucleotides outside the gene matches: 4.

The chain recombines TRBV5-1 with TRBJ2-5, with 9 bases fitting TRBD1. V shed 2 bases, J shed 3 bases, and the junction held 2 bases outside the gene matches. Germline values: CDR1 SGHRS, CDR2 YFSETQ. This CDR3 is 14 amino acids long. The CDR3 sequence: CASSLRDREETQYF. The CDR3 coding sequence is TGCGCCAGCAGCTTACGGGACAGGGAAGAGACCCAGTACTTC.

With respect to this clone: A junction boundary mismatches the germline segment, possibly from a read error. The V gene is TRBV7-9, the J gene TRBJ2-5; D remains unclear. Germline V gene sequence: CDR1 SEHNR, CDR2 FQNEAQ (reference sequence). The CDR3 is 16 amino acids. CDR3 in amino acids: CASSLVLSSGQETRYF. In DNA form, the CDR3 reads TGTGCCAGCAGCTTAGTGTTGTCATCAGGTCAAGAGACCCGGTACTTC.

The chain uses TRBV5-1 and TRBJ1-4; the match to TRBD1 covers 8 bases. J was trimmed by 3 bases and V by 3 bases; bases with no gene match: 4. The CDR3 covers 15 residues. Germline lookup yields CDR1 SGHRS and CDR2 YFSETQ. The CDR3 bases are TGCGCCAGCAGCTCCCAGGGGGCGGCTAATGAAAAACTGTTTTTT. Protein: CASSSQGAANEKLFF. Combining the CDR3 with reference TRBV5-1 and TRBJ1-4 gives the whole variable domain KAGVTQTPRYLIKTRGQQVTLSCSPISGHRSVSWYQQTPGQGLQFLFEYFSETQRNKGNFPGRFSGRQFSNSRSEMNVSTLELGDSALYLCASSSQGAANEKLFFGSGTQLSVL.

The chain recombines TRBV18 with TRBJ1-1; the D gene is possibly TRBD1 (5 bases). Germline V gives CDR1 KGHSH, CDR2 LQKENI. V was cut by 2 bases and J by 4 bases, with 11 bases left in between. CDR3 length: 14 residues. The chain's CDR3 is CASSPREGITEAFF. The CDR3 nucleotides are TGTGCCAGCTCACCAAGAGAGGGGATCACTGAAGCTTTCTTT.

CDR3 sequence reads: CACRQGTNTGELFF. CDR3 bases: TGTGCCTGTAGACAGGGAACGAACACCGGGGAGCTGTTTTTT. The rearrangement links TRBV30 to TRBJ2-2; 7 nucleotides align to TRBD1. Germline assignment: CDR1 GTSNPN and CDR2 SVGIG (reference sequence). V was clipped by 6 bases and J by 0 bases; unmatched bases: 4. The CDR3 has 14 amino acids.

This chain joins TRBV4-2 and TRBJ1-2, with D unclear. The germline CDR1 and CDR2 sequences are LGHNA and YNFKEQ. Trimming left V 1 base short and J 4 bases short, with 4 bases between. CDR3 length: 12 amino acids. The CDR3 DNA is TGTGCCAGCAGCCAAGGGGCCTATGGCTACACCTTC. It specifies CASSQGAYGYTF.

This clone occurred a few times. The chain recombines TRBV9 with TRBJ1-3; TRBD1 aligns across 7 bases. CDR3 length: 15 amino acids. Per germline, CDR1 SGDLS and CDR2 YYNGEE. The J segment lost 0 bases and the V segment lost 4 bases, leaving 4 bases of the junction unmatched. Written as DNA, the CDR3 is TGTGCCAGCAGCTTCACAGGGGTCTCTGGAAACACCATATATTTT. Amino acid sequence: CASSFTGVSGNTIYF.

This chain connects TRBV29-1 to TRBJ2-1, with TRBD1 identical over 7 bases. Germline CDR1 reads SQVTM; CDR2 reads ANQGSEA. The CDR3 totals 13 residues. V trimming: 6 bases; J trimming: 6 bases; junction bases outside the gene matches: 8. Here the CDR3 DNA reads TGCAGCGTGCGACAGGGCCCCCCCAATGAGCAGTTCTTC. Protein: CSVRQGPPNEQFF.